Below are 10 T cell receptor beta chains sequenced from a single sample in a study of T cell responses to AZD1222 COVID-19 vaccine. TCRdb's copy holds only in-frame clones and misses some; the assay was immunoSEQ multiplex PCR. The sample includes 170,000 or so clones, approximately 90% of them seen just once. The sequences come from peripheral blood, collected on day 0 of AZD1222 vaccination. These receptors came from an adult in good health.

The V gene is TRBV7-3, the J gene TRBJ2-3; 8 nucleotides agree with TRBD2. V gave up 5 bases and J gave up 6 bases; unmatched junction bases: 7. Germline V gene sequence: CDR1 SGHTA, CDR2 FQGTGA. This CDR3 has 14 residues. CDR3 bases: TGTGCCAGCAGCCCCGGCGGGGGGCTGGATACGCAGTATTTT. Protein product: CASSPGGGLDTQYF. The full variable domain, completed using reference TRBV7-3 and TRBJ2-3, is GAGVSQTPSNKVTEKGKYVELRCDPISGHTALYWYRQSLGQGPEFLIYFQGTGAADDSGLPNDRFFAVRPEGSVSTLKIQRTERGDSAVYLCASSPGGGLDTQYFGPGTRLTVL.

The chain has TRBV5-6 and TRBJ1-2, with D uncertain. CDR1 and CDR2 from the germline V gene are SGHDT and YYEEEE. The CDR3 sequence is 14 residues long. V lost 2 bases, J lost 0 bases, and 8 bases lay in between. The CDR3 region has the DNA TGTGCCAGCAGCTTTGAGGGAGCTAACTATGGCTACACCTTC. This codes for CASSFEGANYGYTF.

CDR3 DNA sequence: TGTGCCAGCAGTTACGCATTCGGGGAGCGGGAGCCCCAGCATTTT. Encoded protein: CASSYAFGEREPQHF. V usage is TRBV6-2 or TRBV6-3 and J usage is TRBJ1-5; D gene ambiguous. V lost 2 bases, J lost 8 bases, and 16 bases lay in between. The CDR3 consists of 15 residues. Germline CDR1 MNHEY, CDR2 SVGEGT.

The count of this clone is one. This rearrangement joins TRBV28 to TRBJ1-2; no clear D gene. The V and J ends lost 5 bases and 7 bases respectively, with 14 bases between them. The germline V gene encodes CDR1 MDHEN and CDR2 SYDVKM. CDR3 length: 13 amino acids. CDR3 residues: CASSDPDIFGYTF. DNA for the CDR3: TGTGCCAGCAGTGACCCTGATATTTTTGGCTACACCTTC.

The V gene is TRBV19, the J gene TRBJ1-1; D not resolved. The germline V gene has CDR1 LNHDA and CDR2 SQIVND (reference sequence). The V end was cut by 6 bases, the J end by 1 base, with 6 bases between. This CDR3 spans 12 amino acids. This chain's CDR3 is CASRVSNTEAFF. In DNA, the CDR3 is TGTGCCAGTAGGGTTTCGAACACTGAAGCTTTCTTT.

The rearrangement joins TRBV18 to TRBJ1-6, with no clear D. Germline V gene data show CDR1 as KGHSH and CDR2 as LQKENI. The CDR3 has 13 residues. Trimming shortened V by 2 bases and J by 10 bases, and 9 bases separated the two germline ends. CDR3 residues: CASSPGSQSPLHF. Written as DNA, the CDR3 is TGTGCCAGCTCACCAGGGAGTCAGTCACCCCTCCACTTT.

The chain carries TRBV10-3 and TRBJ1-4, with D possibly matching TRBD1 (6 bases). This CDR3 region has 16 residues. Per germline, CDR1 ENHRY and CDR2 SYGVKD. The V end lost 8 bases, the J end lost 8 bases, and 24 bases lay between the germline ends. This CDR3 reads CAISTGGQGTNEKLFF. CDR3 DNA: TGTGCCATCTCCACTGGAGGGCAGGGGACGAACGAAAAACTGTTTTTT.

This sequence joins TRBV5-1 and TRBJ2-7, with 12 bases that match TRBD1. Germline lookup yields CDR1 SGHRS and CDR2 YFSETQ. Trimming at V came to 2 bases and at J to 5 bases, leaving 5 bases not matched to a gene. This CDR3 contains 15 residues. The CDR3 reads CASSLAGTGGHEQYF. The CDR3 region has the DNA TGCGCCAGCAGCTTAGCTGGGACAGGGGGCCACGAGCAGTACTTC.

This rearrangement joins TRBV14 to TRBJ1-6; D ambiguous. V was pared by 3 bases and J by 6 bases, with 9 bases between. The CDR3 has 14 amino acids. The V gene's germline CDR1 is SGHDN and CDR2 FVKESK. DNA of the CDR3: TGTGCCAGCAGCCATTGGGTTCTTAATTCACCCCTCCACTTT. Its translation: CASSHWVLNSPLHF.

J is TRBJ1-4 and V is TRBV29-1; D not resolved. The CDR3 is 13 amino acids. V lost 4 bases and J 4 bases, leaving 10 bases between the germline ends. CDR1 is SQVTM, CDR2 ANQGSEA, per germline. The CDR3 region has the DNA TGCAGCGTTGCGGTACATAATAATGAAAAACTGTTTTTT. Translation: CSVAVHNNEKLFF.